Below are 18 T cell receptor beta chains sequenced from a single sample in a study of cytomegalovirus exposure and HLA in healthy donors. The PCR used 60 Vbeta and 13 Jbeta primers. The assay was immunoSEQ multiplex PCR, and TCRdb's table has in-frame clones only and misses some. Here the sample spans 100,000 or so clones, roughly 76% being singletons. Sequencing was carried out using PBMCs. These TCRs come from a middle-aged man in good health and CMV-seronegative.

The chain recombines TRBV5-1 with TRBJ2-5; TRBD2 matches 10 bases. Germline lookup yields CDR1 SGHRS and CDR2 YFSETQ. J gave up 3 bases and V 1 base, and 6 bases lay outside the gene matches. There are 16 residues in the CDR3. The CDR3 DNA reads as TGCGCCAGCAGCTTGTTACCAGCGGGGGGGAAAGAGACCCAGTACTTC. Protein product: CASSLLPAGGKETQYF. The full variable domain, rest sourced from reference TRBV5-1 and TRBJ2-5, is KAGVTQTPRYLIKTRGQQVTLSCSPISGHRSVSWYQQTPGQGLQFLFEYFSETQRNKGNFPGRFSGRQFSNSRSEMNVSTLELGDSALYLCASSLLPAGGKETQYFGPGTRLLVL.

The CDR3, as DNA: TGCGCCAGCAGCTTGGGTTTGGAACGGGACAGGTTGGACATTCAGTACTTC. Amino acids: CASSLGLERDRLDIQYF. The V and J genes are TRBV5-1 and TRBJ2-4; TRBD1 aligns across 8 bases. The germline V gene encodes CDR1 SGHRS and CDR2 YFSETQ. The trim removed 0 bases at V and 8 bases at J, leaving 13 bases unmatched. The CDR3 totals 17 residues.

The V gene is TRBV7-2, the J gene TRBJ1-5, with 7 nucleotides matching TRBD1. V lost 1 base, J lost 6 bases, and 6 bases stayed unmatched. The CDR3 has 15 residues. Looked up from germline, CDR1 is SGHTA and CDR2 is FQGNSA. The DNA of the CDR3 is TGTGCCAGCAGCTTAGATGGACAGGCCAGTCAGCCCCAGCATTTT. It translates to CASSLDGQASQPQHF.

This sequence joins TRBV29-1 and TRBJ2-5; 9 bases agree with TRBD1. CDR1 is SQVTM and CDR2 is ANQGSEA in the germline V gene. The junction had 9 bases not matched to a gene; V was cut back by 6 bases and J by 1 base. The CDR3 sequence is 15 residues long. The DNA of the CDR3 is TGCAGCGTGCCCCAACACAGGGGGCTCCAAGAGACCCAGTACTTC. Residues: CSVPQHRGLQETQYF.

The rearrangement uses TRBV2 and TRBJ1-1; D remains unclear. Trimming shortened V by 7 bases and J by 0 bases, and 9 bases separated the two germline ends. Germline CDR1 and CDR2: SNHLY and FYNNEI. The CDR3 has 13 amino acids. The CDR3 spells CASTPELNTEAFF. CDR3 bases: TGTGCCAGCACCCCGGAGTTGAACACTGAAGCTTTCTTT.

The sample holds a few counts of this clone. The chain has TRBV2 and TRBJ1-1, with D possibly being TRBD1 (6 bases). CDR1 and CDR2 from the germline V gene are SNHLY and FYNNEI. This CDR3 is built from 14 residues. V was shortened by 5 bases and J by 1 base, with 11 bases between the two germline ends. The CDR3 DNA is TGTGCCAGCAGTTACCTACAGGGGAACACTGAAGCTTTCTTT. Translated: CASSYLQGNTEAFF.

The CDR3 sequence: CATSRGDRATDTQYF. In DNA, the CDR3 is TGTGCCACCAGCCGGGGGGACAGGGCCACAGATACGCAGTATTTT. This chain connects TRBV15 to TRBJ2-3, with TRBD1 matching over 9 bases. The V segment lost 5 bases and the J segment 2 bases; nucleotides outside the gene matches: 5. In germline, CDR1 is LNHNV, CDR2 YYDKDF (reference sequence). The CDR3 is made up of 15 amino acids.

This rearrangement joins TRBV18 to TRBJ2-2; TRBD1 matches 7 bases. CDR1 KGHSH and CDR2 LQKENI come from the germline V gene. After removal of 5 bases from V and 4 bases from J, the junction contained 10 bases not matched to a gene. The CDR3 runs 16 residues. The CDR3 DNA sequence: TGTGCCAGCTCAACAACTCCGGGACAGACCACCGGGGAGCTGTTTTTT. Its translation: CASSTTPGQTTGELFF.

The V gene is TRBV30, the J gene TRBJ1-2; TRBD1 agrees at 9 bases. The CDR3 is made up of 14 amino acids. The V gene end was trimmed by 2 bases and the J gene end by 6 bases; junction bases not matched to a gene: 7. The germline V gene has CDR1 GTSNPN and CDR2 SVGIG (reference sequence). CDR3 DNA sequence: TGTGCCTGGAGTTCCGGGACAGGGACGGATGGCTACACCTTC. This sequence encodes CAWSSGTGTDGYTF.

On this clone: This sample includes further DNA sequences coding for the same CDR3. The V call is TRBV19, the J call TRBJ1-6; the D is unclear. This CDR3 is 12 amino acids long. CDR1 and CDR2 from the germline V gene are LNHDA and SQIVND (reference sequence). Trimming left V 7 bases short and J 4 bases short, with 5 bases between. This chain's CDR3 is CASMEYNSPLHF. The CDR3 DNA sequence: TGTGCCAGTATGGAGTATAATTCACCCCTCCACTTT.

This chain's CDR3 is CASSTGTSGRGGTDTQYF. CDR3 bases: TGTGCCAGCAGCACCGGGACTAGCGGGCGAGGGGGCACAGATACGCAGTATTTT. J is TRBJ2-3 and V is TRBV11-2; 12 bases match TRBD2. Looked up from germline, CDR1 is SGHAT and CDR2 is FQNNGV. V shed 5 bases, J shed 1 base, and the junction held 10 bases outside the gene matches. This CDR3 spans 18 amino acids.

This chain connects TRBV6-5 to TRBJ2-1; 9 bases are shared with TRBD1. The CDR3 length is 13 residues. The junction had 4 bases not matched to a gene; V was cut back by 5 bases and J by 8 bases. Germline values: CDR1 MNHEY, CDR2 SVGAGI. In DNA, the CDR3 is TGTGCCAGCAGTGCCACAGGGGGCTATGAGCAGTTCTTC. It is translated as CASSATGGYEQFF.

The chain is built from TRBV2 and TRBJ2-3, with TRBD2 matching over 13 bases. The CDR3 sequence is 13 residues long. V lost 4 bases to trimming and J lost 8 bases; unmatched junction nucleotides: 0. Germline V gene lookup returns CDR1 SNHLY and CDR2 FYNNEI. The CDR3 region has the DNA TGTGCCAGCAGTGGGACTAGCGGGGGTACGCAGTATTTT. Amino acid sequence: CASSGTSGGTQYF.

The sample holds a few counts of this clone. Its ends do not fully match the called genes, so a read error is possible. CDR3: CSSSSPGGDQPQHF. In nucleotides, the CDR3 is TGTTCCAGCAGCTCCCCGGGGGGGGACCAGCCCCAGCATTTT. The genes are TRBV7-9 and TRBJ1-5; maybe TRBD1 (5 bases). Looked up from germline, CDR1 is SEHNR and CDR2 is FQNEAQ (reference sequence). This CDR3 has 14 residues.

This sequence joins TRBV28 and TRBJ1-2; TRBD1 matches 10 bases. Germline V lookup: CDR1 MDHEN, CDR2 SYDVKM. This CDR3 has 15 amino acids. The ends lost 6 bases at V and 3 bases at J; junction bases unmatched: 7. CDR3 amino acids: CASSQLGQGDYGYTF. CDR3 DNA: TGTGCCAGCAGCCAACTAGGACAGGGGGACTATGGCTACACCTTC.

This chain's CDR3 is CASSPKTGDGRGNTIYF. The CDR3 nucleotides read TGTGCCAGCAGTCCGAAGACAGGGGACGGTAGGGGAAACACCATATATTTT. V and J are TRBV27 and TRBJ1-3; 8 bases map to TRBD1. This CDR3 contains 17 residues. Germline-derived CDR1 and CDR2 are MNHEY and SMNVEV (reference sequence). V was clipped by 5 bases and J by 4 bases; unmatched bases: 13.

The gene calls are TRBV27 and TRBJ2-7; 10 bases align to TRBD1. The CDR3 length is 14 residues. The germline gives CDR1 MNHEY, CDR2 SMNVEV (reference sequence). Trimming at V came to 5 bases and at J to 3 bases, leaving 4 bases not matched to a gene. CDR3 loop: CASSTGTGVYEQYF. DNA for the CDR3: TGTGCCAGCAGTACCGGGACAGGGGTCTACGAGCAGTACTTC.

This chain connects TRBV12-5 to TRBJ2-3, with 7 nucleotides matching TRBD2. V shed 7 bases, J shed 4 bases, and the junction held 2 bases outside the gene matches. CDR1 is LGHNT and CDR2 is FRNRAP in the germline V gene. This CDR3 region has 12 residues. CDR3 protein: CASARGADTQYF. DNA of the CDR3: TGTGCTAGTGCTCGGGGGGCAGATACGCAGTATTTT.